This is a list of T cell receptor beta chains from one sample in a study of blood T cell repertoires in COVID-19. Sequencing used immunoSEQ multiplex PCR; TCRdb keeps in-frame clones, though not all of them. Of 370,000 or so clones in the sample, approximately 77% were seen once. Sequencing used peripheral blood. These receptors were obtained from a human donor with acute or convalescent COVID-19. The donor label of this sample is uncertain. The CDR3 runs from the conserved cysteine through the conserved F or W. The order of the fields is V gene, J gene, clone size, D gene, CDR3 protein, CDR3 DNA. A D gene is named only where the DNA matches it firmly. Rows may omit the clone size; those that give it use once, few, many or a size class.

TRBV19,TRBJ2-7,.,.,CASSIRRNYEQYF,TGTGCCAGTAGTATACGCAGGAATTACGAGCAGTACTTC
TRBV6-1,TRBJ2-3,once,.,CASSEGRGAVTDTQYF,TGTGCCAGCAGTGAAGGCCGGGGGGCCGTCACAGATACGCAGTATTTT
TRBV4-2,TRBJ2-6,.,TRBD2,CASSQGLAGVGANVLTF,TGTGCCAGCAGCCAAGGTTTAGCGGGAGTAGGGGCCAACGTCCTGACTTTC
TRBV6-2/TRBV6-3,TRBJ2-4,few,TRBD1,CASSYSDRGRISGKNIQYF,TGTGCCAGCAGTTACTCCGACAGGGGGCGCATTTCAGGCAAAAACATTCAGTACTTC
TRBV7-2,TRBJ2-1,.,TRBD2,CASSSRLAGNEQFF,TGTGCCAGCAGCTCTAGACTAGCGGGGAATGAGCAGTTCTTC
TRBV10-2,TRBJ2-7,.,TRBD2,CASMWSSGRRGYEQYF,TGCGCCAGCATGTGGTCTAGCGGGAGGAGGGGCTACGAGCAGTACTTC
TRBV6-5,TRBJ1-2,.,.,CASSYRGTAGYTF,TGTGCCAGCAGTTACCGGGGTACCGCTGGCTACACCTTC
TRBV6-5,TRBJ2-3,.,.,CASSTGLHNTDTQYF,TGTGCCAGCAGTACCGGACTACACAACACAGATACGCAGTATTTT
TRBV21-1,TRBJ2-7,few,.,CASSKGREYF,TGTGCCAGCAGCAAGGGGAGGGAGTACTTC
TRBV5-1,TRBJ1-4,.,TRBD1,CASSLGTGEKLFF,TGCGCCAGCAGCTTGGGGACAGGGGAAAAACTGTTTTTT
TRBV15,TRBJ2-7,.,.,CATRALGGYEQYF,TGTGCCACCAGAGCATTGGGGGGTTACGAGCAGTACTTC
TRBV5-1,TRBJ2-7,.,.,CASSLDRVGYEQYF,TGCGCCAGCAGCTTGGACAGGGTAGGCTACGAGCAGTACTTC
TRBV15,TRBJ2-6,.,.,CATSEKPGAGANVLTF,TGTGCCACCAGCGAAAAGCCAGGGGCTGGGGCCAACGTCCTGACTTTC
TRBV27,TRBJ2-5,.,TRBD2,CASSLFPGGGEETQYF,TGTGCCAGCAGTTTATTCCCCGGGGGGGGTGAAGAGACCCAGTACTTC
TRBV19,TRBJ1-5,.,.,CASTIGWGQPQHF,TGTGCCAGTACCATTGGGTGGGGCCAGCCCCAGCATTTT
TRBV10-3,TRBJ2-1,.,.,CAISEINQGRYEQFF,TGTGCCATCAGTGAGATAAACCAGGGTCGGTATGAGCAGTTCTTC
TRBV9,TRBJ2-7,.,.,CASSGPPAGARGEQYF,TGTGCCAGCAGCGGACCCCCGGCAGGGGCGAGGGGCGAGCAGTACTTC
TRBV7-2,TRBJ2-7,once,TRBD2,CASSLKFERGNYEQYF,TGTGCCAGCAGCTTAAAATTCGAGCGGGGGAACTACGAGCAGTACTTC
TRBV18,TRBJ1-6,.,.,CASSPGVGGSGSPLHF,TGTGCCAGCTCACCGGGCGTTGGGGGCTCAGGGTCACCCCTCCACTTT
TRBV5-8,TRBJ1-6,.,.,CASSLGGFNSPLHF,TGTGCCAGCAGCTTGGGCGGGTTTAATTCACCCCTCCACTTT
TRBV3-1/TRBV3-2,TRBJ2-2,.,TRBD2,CASRTGLAGAGGELFF,TGTGCCAGCAGAACCGGACTAGCGGGAGCTGGCGGGGAGCTGTTTTTT
TRBV4-1,TRBJ1-2,few,.,CASSQDARTGPLVYGYTF,TGCGCCAGCAGCCAAGATGCCCGAACAGGTCCCCTAGTCTATGGCTACACCTTC
TRBV6-5,TRBJ1-1,.,.,CASSYSMNTEAFF,TGTGCCAGCAGTTACTCTATGAACACTGAAGCTTTCTTT
TRBV27,TRBJ2-7,.,TRBD2,CASSTPPGGEQYF,TGTGCCAGCAGTACCCCCCCGGGGGGCGAGCAGTACTTC
TRBV30,TRBJ1-6,.,TRBD1,CAWSVWGTGNSPLHF,TGTGCCTGGAGTGTATGGGGGACAGGAAATTCACCCCTCCACTTT
TRBV15,TRBJ1-4,.,.,CATRTRTAVGREKLFF,TGTGCCACCAGGACCCGGACAGCCGTAGGCCGAGAAAAACTGTTTTTT
TRBV3-1/TRBV3-2,TRBJ1-2,.,.,CASSQEGGGYTF,TGTGCCAGCAGCCAAGAGGGGGGTGGCTACACCTTC
TRBV5-4,TRBJ1-1,.,.,CASSSGGLGNTEAFF,TGTGCCAGCAGCTCTGGCGGGCTGGGAAACACTGAAGCTTTCTTT
TRBV19,TRBJ1-1,.,.,CASSIVRGTEAFF,TGTGCCAGTAGTATTGTAAGGGGGACTGAAGCTTTCTTT